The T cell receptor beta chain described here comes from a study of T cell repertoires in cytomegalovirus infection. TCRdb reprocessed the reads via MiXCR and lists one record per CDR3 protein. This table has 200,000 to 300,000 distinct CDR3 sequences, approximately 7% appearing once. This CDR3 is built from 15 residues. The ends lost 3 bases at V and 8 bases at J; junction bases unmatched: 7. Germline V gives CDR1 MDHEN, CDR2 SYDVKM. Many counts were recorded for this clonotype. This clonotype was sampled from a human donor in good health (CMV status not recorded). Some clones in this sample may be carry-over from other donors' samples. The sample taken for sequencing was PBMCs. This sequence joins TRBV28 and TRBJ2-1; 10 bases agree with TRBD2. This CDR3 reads CASSLVSGGVHEQFF. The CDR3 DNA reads TGTGCCAGCAGTTTGGTCAGCGGGGGGGTTCATGAGCAGTTCTTC.